What follows are 32 T cell receptor beta chains derived from one specimen sequenced in a study of CD8+ T cells in alopecia areata. cDNA prepared by RNA extraction and subsequent reverse transcription served as the template for sequencing. Profiling relied on immunoSEQ multiplex PCR, and the TCRdb table lists in-frame clones only, not all of them. The table has more than 95,000 clones, about 61% seen once. Documented treatment: oral pan-JAK inhibitor, 5-10 mg twice daily. The material sequenced was CD8+ T cells sorted from blood, taken at week 4, from a patient treated with tofacitinib. The receptor set was obtained from a human donor with alopecia areata.

The chain couples TRBV5-6 to TRBJ2-5; possible D gene TRBD2, 6 bases. Germline-derived CDR1 and CDR2 are SGHDT and YYEEEE. This CDR3 contains 15 residues. The V gene lost 7 bases and the J gene lost 2 bases, with 18 bases spanning the gap. The CDR3 region is CASGPIAAPQETQYF. CDR3 bases: TGTGCCAGCGGTCCAATAGCGGCCCCTCAAGAGACCCAGTACTTC.

This clone turned up a few times. This chain joins TRBV29-1 and TRBJ2-7, with D uncertain. CDR1 is SQVTM and CDR2 is ANQGSEA in the germline V gene. This CDR3 has 11 amino acids. V was shortened by 4 bases and J by 4 bases, with 8 bases between the two germline ends. CDR3 protein: CSVGSEYEQYF. CDR3 DNA: TGCAGCGTTGGAAGCGAGTACGAGCAGTACTTC.

The chain uses TRBV23-1 and TRBJ2-3; the match to TRBD2 covers 7 bases. TRBV23-1 carries the ORF label, with uncertain function. Trimming took 2 bases from V and 2 from J; bases not matched to a gene: 10. The CDR3 totals 17 residues. The CDR3 is CASSQPDGGGATDTQYF. The CDR3, as DNA: TGCGCCAGCAGTCAACCCGATGGCGGGGGAGCCACAGATACGCAGTATTTT.

This chain joins TRBV29-1 and TRBJ2-7; the D is unclear. The CDR3 contains 11 residues. The ends were cut back, 3 bases at V and 2 bases at J, with 5 bases in the middle. Germline V gene sequence: CDR1 SQVTM, CDR2 ANQGSEA. CDR3 amino acids: CSVEITYEQYF. CDR3 nucleotide sequence: TGCAGCGTTGAGATTACCTACGAGCAGTACTTC.

This chain links TRBV6-4 with TRBJ2-6, with D perhaps TRBD1 (5 bases). CDR1 is MRHNA, CDR2 SNTAGT, per germline. V dropped 7 bases and J dropped 1 base, with 11 bases sitting between them. The length of the CDR3 is 15 residues. In DNA, the CDR3 is TGTGCCAGCACTTCAAGGGGTTCTGGGGCCAACGTCCTGACTTTC. Translated: CASTSRGSGANVLTF.

The chain is built from TRBV19 and TRBJ1-2; D is unresolved. CDR1 and CDR2 from the germline V gene are LNHDA and SQIVND (reference sequence). CDR3 length: 12 amino acids. V lost 5 bases to trimming and J lost 3 bases, with 7 bases between them. CDR3 nucleotide sequence: TGTGCCAGTAGTGGAGACGACTATGGCTACACCTTC. Translation gives CASSGDDYGYTF.

The chain's CDR3 is CASSGQKALNQPQHF. CDR3 coding DNA: TGTGCCAGTAGTGGACAGAAAGCCCTCAATCAGCCCCAGCATTTT. The chain has TRBV19 and TRBJ1-5; a possible D gene is TRBD1 (6 bases). Trimming took 5 bases from V and 3 from J, leaving 14 bases between them. The V gene's germline CDR1 is LNHDA and CDR2 SQIVND (reference sequence). This CDR3 is 15 amino acids long.

The V gene is TRBV11-1, the J gene TRBJ2-5; no clear D gene. The CDR3 consists of 15 residues. CDR1 and CDR2 (germline): SGHAT, FQDESV (reference sequence). V was trimmed by 4 bases and J by 1 base, leaving 13 bases between them. The CDR3, as DNA: TGTGCCAGCAGCTCCATCGACGGATCCCAAGAGACCCAGTACTTC. Translation gives CASSSIDGSQETQYF.

For the CDR3, the DNA is TGCAGCGCCACAAAGGGACAGGGCCTCCAAGAGACCCAGTACTTC. It yields the protein CSATKGQGLQETQYF. V gene TRBV29-1 combines with J gene TRBJ2-5; TRBD1 matches at 9 bases. Germline V gene data show CDR1 as SQVTM and CDR2 as ANQGSEA. This CDR3 is built from 15 residues. J lost 1 base, V lost 7 bases, and 10 bases had no gene match.

J is TRBJ2-5 and V is TRBV5-6; D call uncertain. Germline CDR1 reads SGHDT; CDR2 reads YYEEEE. V was trimmed by 3 bases and J by 5 bases, leaving 8 bases between them. This CDR3 region has 12 residues. The CDR3 DNA reads as TGTGCCAGCAGCTACGGAAGGGAGACCCAGTACTTC. It specifies CASSYGRETQYF. Supplemented by reference TRBV5-6 and TRBJ2-5, the full variable domain reads DAGVTQSPTHLIKTRGQQVTLRCSPKSGHDTVSWYQQALGQGPQFIFQYYEEEERQRGNFPDRFSGHQFPNYSSELNVNALLLGDSALYLCASSYGRETQYFGPGTRLLVL.

The CDR3 is CASSVEEGRPSTGELFF. In DNA form, the CDR3 reads TGTGCCAGCAGCGTAGAGGAAGGACGTCCGAGCACCGGGGAGCTGTTTTTT. V is TRBV9 and J is TRBJ2-2, with D hard to call. V lost 0 bases and J 4 bases, leaving 16 bases between the germline ends. The germline V gene encodes CDR1 SGDLS and CDR2 YYNGEE. The CDR3 has 17 amino acids.

The chain links TRBV7-9 to TRBJ1-2; maybe TRBD1 (5 bases). V dropped 1 base and J dropped 3 bases, with 12 bases sitting between them. The CDR3 extends over 15 amino acids. Germline V CDR1 and CDR2: SEHNR, FQNEAQ (reference sequence). The chain's CDR3 is CASSLEVGDYYGYTF. As DNA, the CDR3 is TGTGCCAGCAGCTTAGAGGTTGGGGACTACTATGGCTACACCTTC.

This clone was observed a few times. This chain uses TRBV15 with TRBJ2-1; TRBD2 matches 7 bases. V lost 5 bases, J lost 3 bases, and 10 bases stayed unmatched. The CDR3 sequence is 16 residues long. Germline CDR1 and CDR2: LNHNV and YYDKDF (reference sequence). This CDR3 is CATSGGIAGVYNEQFF. The CDR3 DNA is TGTGCCACCAGCGGAGGAATTGCGGGGGTCTACAATGAGCAGTTCTTC.

The chain has TRBV6-5 and TRBJ2-1; 12 positions agree with TRBD2. The CDR3 is made up of 15 amino acids. V shed 6 bases, J shed 5 bases, and the junction held 5 bases outside the gene matches. Germline CDR1 MNHEY, CDR2 SVGAGI. CDR3 coding DNA: TGTGCCAGCAGGATACCTAGCGGGGGGGACAATGAGCAGTTCTTC. It specifies CASRIPSGGDNEQFF.

CDR3: CASSPGASSEQYF. The CDR3 region has the DNA TGTGCCAGCAGCCCGGGGGCCTCGTCCGAGCAGTACTTC. The chain combines TRBV13 with TRBJ2-7; TRBD1 or TRBD2 may be the D gene (6 bases each). V was pared by 5 bases and J by 6 bases, with 14 bases between. The CDR3 is made up of 13 amino acids. CDR1 PRHDT and CDR2 FYEKMQ come from the germline V gene (reference sequence).

This chain uses TRBV4-3 with TRBJ1-1; D might be TRBD1 (6 bases). Germline loops: CDR1 LGHNA, CDR2 YSLEER. This CDR3 spans 14 amino acids. Trimming removed 0 bases from V and 4 bases from J, with 9 bases in between. CDR3 residues: CASSQDPRGTEAFF. The CDR3 DNA is TGCGCCAGCAGCCAAGATCCCAGGGGCACTGAAGCTTTCTTT.

The rearrangement links TRBV30 to TRBJ1-5; D gene uncertain. Germline V gene lookup returns CDR1 GTSNPN and CDR2 SVGIG (reference sequence). The CDR3 is made up of 13 amino acids. Trimming left V 0 bases short and J 0 bases short, with 3 bases between. The CDR3 nucleotides are TGTGCCTGGAGTGTGAGTAGCAATCAGCCCCAGCATTTT. This codes for CAWSVSSNQPQHF.

The V and J genes are TRBV29-1 and TRBJ1-4; a possible D gene is TRBD1 (5 bases). The germline CDR1 and CDR2 sequences are SQVTM and ANQGSEA. The CDR3 contains 15 residues. V lost 4 bases and J lost 8, with 20 bases in between. The CDR3 nucleotides read TGCAGCGTTGTATGGGGAGAGGGGCTGGAGGAAAAACTGTTTTTT. It specifies CSVVWGEGLEEKLFF.

This sequence joins TRBV7-9 and TRBJ2-3, with D hard to call. V lost 7 bases and J 2 bases, leaving 13 bases between the germline ends. This CDR3 has 14 residues. Germline values: CDR1 SEHNR, CDR2 FQNEAQ (reference sequence). CDR3 sequence (DNA): TGTGCCAGCACCCGAGACACGTTCACAGATACGCAGTATTTT. Translated: CASTRDTFTDTQYF.

This clone was seen a handful of times. The rearrangement uses TRBV29-1 and TRBJ2-7; the D gene is possibly TRBD1 (6 bases). This CDR3 region has 14 residues. Trimming pared 7 bases from V and 5 bases from J, leaving 21 bases between. CDR1 is SQVTM, CDR2 ANQGSEA, per germline. CDR3 DNA: TGCAGCGCCGTACTACCGGGCAGGGGTAACGAGCAGTACTTC. Protein sequence: CSAVLPGRGNEQYF.

This clone was seen a handful of times. The chain joins TRBV10-2 to TRBJ2-1; TRBD1 or TRBD2 may be the D gene (5 bases each). Germline values: CDR1 WSHSY, CDR2 SAAADI. The ends were cut back, 4 bases at V and 2 bases at J, with 9 bases in the middle. The CDR3 consists of 14 residues. In nucleotides, the CDR3 is TGCGCCAGCAGTGGGCAGGGACCCTACAATGAGCAGTTCTTC. Translated, it gives CASSGQGPYNEQFF.

The chain recombines TRBV29-1 with TRBJ1-2; no firm D call. This CDR3 comprises 13 residues. CDR1 is SQVTM and CDR2 is ANQGSEA in the germline V gene. The V end lost 0 bases, the J end lost 8 bases, and 13 bases lay between the germline ends. CDR3 sequence reads: CSVEDPRLEGYTF. The DNA for the CDR3 is TGCAGCGTTGAAGATCCAAGGTTAGAAGGCTACACCTTC.

This clone was seen a handful of times. This chain uses TRBV4-1 with TRBJ1-5; unclear D gene. Per germline, CDR1 MGHRA and CDR2 YSYEKL. Trimming took off 0 bases at V and 1 base at J, with 7 bases between the two ends. The CDR3 spans 15 residues. The CDR3 sequence: CASSQERGSNQPQHF. DNA for the CDR3: TGCGCCAGCAGCCAAGAGCGCGGGAGCAATCAGCCCCAGCATTTT.

This chain uses TRBV5-6 with TRBJ1-1; D is unclear. The CDR3 has 14 residues. V lost 0 bases to trimming and J lost 0 bases, with 6 bases between them. The germline V gene encodes CDR1 SGHDT and CDR2 YYEEEE. CDR3 sequence (DNA): TGTGCCAGCAGCTTGGGGACCCTGAACACTGAAGCTTTCTTT. Translation: CASSLGTLNTEAFF.

The rearrangement links TRBV30 to TRBJ1-4; D ambiguous. CDR1 is GTSNPN, CDR2 SVGIG, per germline (reference sequence). Trimming left V 4 bases short and J 6 bases short, with 9 bases between. The CDR3 has 12 residues. CDR3: CAWTVEDEKLFF. CDR3 in DNA: TGTGCCTGGACGGTGGAGGATGAAAAACTGTTTTTT.

The chain is built from TRBV4-1 and TRBJ1-1; D is unclear. There are 13 residues in the CDR3. The V and J ends lost 8 bases and 0 bases respectively, with 10 bases between them. Germline CDR1 is MGHRA and CDR2 is YSYEKL. The CDR3 DNA reads as TGCGCCAGCGGGGTGGGCCTGAACACTGAAGCTTTCTTT. This translates into CASGVGLNTEAFF.

The J gene is TRBJ2-7, the V gene TRBV29-1; D not resolved. Germline CDR1 is SQVTM and CDR2 is ANQGSEA. Trimming took off 3 bases at V and 3 bases at J, with 9 bases between the two ends. The CDR3 loop spans 12 amino acids. The CDR3 bases are TGCAGCGTTGACTTCGACGGCTACGAGCAGTACTTC. Residues: CSVDFDGYEQYF.

The chain carries TRBV28 and TRBJ2-7; 11 bases agree with TRBD2. Germline lookup yields CDR1 MDHEN and CDR2 SYDVKM. The CDR3 runs 14 residues. The V and J ends lost 3 bases and 6 bases, in that order; junction bases with no gene match: 4. This CDR3 reads CASSFLAGGPEQYF. The DNA of the CDR3 is TGTGCCAGCAGTTTTTTAGCGGGGGGGCCCGAGCAGTACTTC. Complete variable domain (other parts from reference TRBV28 and TRBJ2-7): DVKVTQSSRYLVKRTGEKVFLECVQDMDHENMFWYRQDPGLGLRLIYFSYDVKMKEKGDIPEGYSVSREKKERFSLILESASTNQTSMYLCASSFLAGGPEQYFGPGTRLTVT.

The gene calls are TRBV29-1 and TRBJ1-2; 7 nucleotides line up with TRBD1. Germline assignment: CDR1 SQVTM and CDR2 ANQGSEA. The CDR3 sequence is 12 residues long. With 4 bases clipped from V and 8 bases from J, the junction kept 7 bases outside the gene matches. The CDR3 nucleotides are TGCAGCGTTGTTACACAGGGGAGGGGCTACACCTTC. This gives the protein CSVVTQGRGYTF.

The CDR3 DNA reads TGCGCCAGCAGCCAAGATCATTCTTCTGGGGCCAACGTCCTGACTTTC. Its protein product is CASSQDHSSGANVLTF. This chain links TRBV4-3 with TRBJ2-6; D call uncertain. Per the germline V gene, CDR1 is LGHNA and CDR2 is YSLEER. The CDR3 has 16 residues. V was shortened by 0 bases and J by 1 base, with 7 bases between the two germline ends.

The V call is TRBV30, the J call TRBJ1-5, with D tentatively TRBD1 (5 bases). Germline CDR1 GTSNPN, CDR2 SVGIG (reference sequence). V lost 2 bases, J lost 5 bases, and 13 bases lay in between. The CDR3 runs to 14 residues. The CDR3 sequence: CAWSSGAGYQPQHF. In nucleotides, the CDR3 is TGTGCCTGGAGTAGCGGCGCAGGGTATCAGCCCCAGCATTTT.

This clone has a handful of counts. This sample includes further DNA sequences coding for the same CDR3. The chain carries TRBV29-1 and TRBJ2-7; D not certain. The CDR3 contains 11 residues. The germline V gene encodes CDR1 SQVTM and CDR2 ANQGSEA. Trimming took off 3 bases at V and 6 bases at J, with 9 bases between the two ends. In nucleotides, the CDR3 is TGCAGCGTTGAGGCCGGGCTCGAGCAGTACTTC. It codes for CSVEAGLEQYF.